The 25 T cell receptor beta chains in this list originate from one sample, sequenced in a study of human T cells and chemical hapten exposure. The time point: patch test 3, about 24 weeks after DPC sensitization. The treatment was: therapeutic diphenylcyclopropenone sensitization with weekly scalp DPC. Each CDR3 protein gets one entry after TCRdb re-called the RACE reads with MiXCR. Of roughly 100,000 distinct CDR3 sequences in the sample, around 34% were seen once. The specimen comprised whole blood, sampled in connection with sensitization to the hapten diphenylcyclopropenone (DPC). The receptors stem from a man in his forties with alopecia areata. Some clones in this sample may be carry-over from other donors' samples.

The chain links TRBV29-1 to TRBJ1-1, with D hard to call. CDR3 length equals 15 residues. Trimming cost V 0 bases and J 0 bases, with 11 bases left between them. Germline V lookup: CDR1 SQVTM, CDR2 ANQGSEA. The DNA for the CDR3 is TGCAGCGTTGAAGATCAGGCTTTCCTGAACACTGAAGCTTTCTTT. The encoded protein is CSVEDQAFLNTEAFF.

The V gene is TRBV12-3 or TRBV12-4, the J gene TRBJ1-5; D not certain. This CDR3 spans 12 amino acids. Trimming removed 3 bases from V and 3 bases from J, with 3 bases in between. In DNA form, the CDR3 reads TGTGCCAGCAGTTTCGTCAATCAGCCCCAGCATTTT. This codes for CASSFVNQPQHF.

The chain uses TRBV28 and TRBJ1-5; 8 nucleotides agree with TRBD1. CDR1 MDHEN and CDR2 SYDVKM come from the germline V gene. V shed 4 bases, J shed 1 base, and the junction held 6 bases outside the gene matches. There are 16 residues in the CDR3. CDR3 region: CASSSMYRGSNQPQHF. The CDR3 DNA is TGTGCCAGCAGTTCCATGTACAGGGGGAGCAATCAGCCCCAGCATTTT. The full variable domain, completed using reference TRBV28 and TRBJ1-5, is DVKVTQSSRYLVKRTGEKVFLECVQDMDHENMFWYRQDPGLGLRLIYFSYDVKMKEKGDIPEGYSVSREKKERFSLILESASTNQTSMYLCASSSMYRGSNQPQHFGDGTRLSIL.

This clonotype was seen only a few times. The chain employs TRBV11-1 and TRBJ2-3, with 7 positions matching TRBD2. The CDR3 covers 16 residues. The V gene's germline CDR1 is SGHAT and CDR2 FQDESV (reference sequence). Trimming took 5 bases from V and 2 from J; bases not matched to a gene: 10. CDR3 sequence reads: CASSQVQAGYTDTQYF. CDR3 nucleotide sequence: TGTGCCAGCAGCCAGGTTCAAGCGGGATACACAGATACGCAGTATTTT.

The chain carries TRBV23-1 and TRBJ2-7; no definite D call. TRBV23-1 is an ORF, with its function uncertain. V was clipped by 0 bases and J by 1 base, with 19 bases between them. The CDR3 loop spans 18 amino acids. CDR3 sequence reads: CASSQSKNRSPSSYEQYV. The CDR3 DNA follows: TGCGCCAGCAGTCAATCGAAGAACCGCAGCCCGTCATCCTACGAGCAGTACGTC.

The chain recombines TRBV2 with TRBJ2-7; TRBD2 aligns across 10 bases. This CDR3 spans 16 amino acids. The trim removed 4 bases at V and 4 bases at J, leaving 10 bases unmatched. Germline V gene lookup returns CDR1 SNHLY and CDR2 FYNNEI. The CDR3 region has the DNA TGTGCCAGCAGTGCCTACGACGCTAGCGGGAGATACGAGCAGTACTTC. Protein product: CASSAYDASGRYEQYF.

The rearrangement uses TRBV9 and TRBJ2-7, with 10 bases aligning to TRBD2. CDR1 is SGDLS and CDR2 is YYNGEE in the germline V gene. V shed 4 bases and J 3 bases; nucleotides not matched to a gene: 7. CDR3 size: 15 residues. The CDR3, as DNA: TGTGCCAGCAGCCCCGGAAGGACTAGCGGCTACGAGCAGTACTTC. The encoded protein is CASSPGRTSGYEQYF.

The chain combines TRBV9 with TRBJ2-4; tentatively, D is TRBD1 or TRBD2 (6 bases each). Deletions cut 4 bases from V and 0 bases from J, with 20 bases between. The CDR3 extends over 18 amino acids. Germline V gene sequence: CDR1 SGDLS, CDR2 YYNGEE. CDR3 nucleotide sequence: TGTGCCAGCAGCAAGGGGGGCGGGGATGATTTAGCCAAAAACATTCAGTACTTC. Amino acid sequence: CASSKGGGDDLAKNIQYF. The complete variable domain, with remaining parts taken from reference TRBV9 and TRBJ2-4, reads DSGVTQTPKHLITATGQRVTLRCSPRSGDLSVYWYQQSLDQGLQFLIQYYNGEERAKGNILERFSAQQFPDLHSELNLSSLELGDSALYFCASSKGGGDDLAKNIQYFGAGTRLSVL.

The chain joins TRBV6-2 or TRBV6-3 to TRBJ1-2, with 9 bases lining up with TRBD1. The CDR3 is 12 residues long. With 6 bases clipped from V and 8 bases from J, the junction kept 4 bases outside the gene matches. Looked up from germline, CDR1 is MNHEY and CDR2 is SVGEGT. The CDR3 DNA is TGTGCCAGCAGCTTGGGACAGGGAGGCTACACCTTC. Translated, it gives CASSLGQGGYTF.

Many counts were recorded for this clonotype. The rearrangement links TRBV7-2 to TRBJ2-3; D is possibly TRBD2 (5 bases). V lost 2 bases, J lost 3 bases, and 12 bases lay in between. The CDR3 has 15 amino acids. Per germline, CDR1 SGHTA and CDR2 FQGNSA. CDR3 protein: CASSLRRAPTDTQYF. The CDR3 DNA is TGTGCCAGCAGCTTAAGGCGGGCACCGACAGATACGCAGTATTTT.

Only a few counts were recorded for this clonotype. The rearrangement joins TRBV30 to TRBJ1-6, with TRBD1 matching over 8 bases. V shed 2 bases and J 7 bases; nucleotides not matched to a gene: 1. The CDR3 is 13 residues long. CDR1 and CDR2 from the germline V gene are GTSNPN and SVGIG (reference sequence). CDR3 region: CAWSTGGNSPLHF. The CDR3 coding sequence is TGTGCCTGGAGTACAGGGGGAAATTCACCCCTCCACTTT.

J is TRBJ2-5 and V is TRBV4-3, with 14 nucleotides matching TRBD2. CDR1 is LGHNA and CDR2 is YSLEER in the germline V gene. The CDR3 has 17 amino acids. V lost 1 base to trimming and J lost 5 bases; unmatched junction nucleotides: 6. The CDR3 DNA is TGCGCCAGCAGCCAAGGACTAGCGGGAGGGACGGTGGAGACCCAGTACTTC. Translation: CASSQGLAGGTVETQYF.

The chain links TRBV5-6 to TRBJ1-1; tentatively, D is TRBD1 (5 bases). Germline loops: CDR1 SGHDT, CDR2 YYEEEE. The length of the CDR3 is 13 residues. V was shortened by 8 bases and J by 1 base, with 12 bases between the two germline ends. This CDR3 is CASEDSPNTEAFF. The CDR3 region has the DNA TGTGCCAGTGAAGACAGCCCGAACACTGAAGCTTTCTTT.

This clonotype was seen at least ten times. The chain is built from TRBV27 and TRBJ2-3; no reliable D call. The V gene lost 3 bases and the J gene lost 1 base, with 5 bases spanning the gap. CDR1 and CDR2 (germline): MNHEY, SMNVEV (reference sequence). The CDR3 runs 13 residues. This CDR3 reads CASSFWGTDTQYF. The CDR3 DNA is TGTGCCAGCAGTTTTTGGGGCACAGATACGCAGTATTTT.

The J gene is TRBJ2-7, the V gene TRBV28; TRBD1 or TRBD2 may be the D gene (5 bases each). CDR1 MDHEN and CDR2 SYDVKM come from the germline V gene. V was shortened by 5 bases and J by 5 bases, with 16 bases between the two germline ends. The CDR3 runs 14 residues. CDR3 residues: CASSSGEGKNEQYF. The CDR3 DNA follows: TGTGCCAGCAGTAGCGGAGAGGGGAAGAACGAGCAGTACTTC.

J is TRBJ2-7 and V is TRBV13, with D perhaps TRBD1 (6 bases). The V gene's germline CDR1 is PRHDT and CDR2 FYEKMQ (reference sequence). This CDR3 spans 14 amino acids. V shed 1 base and J shed 3 bases, with 10 bases lying between them. The CDR3 nucleotides read TGTGCCAGCAGCTTAGCCAGGGGTGGCTACGAGCAGTACTTC. Protein sequence: CASSLARGGYEQYF. Variable domain in full (rest from reference TRBV13 and TRBJ2-7): AAGVIQSPRHLIKEKRETATLKCYPIPRHDTVYWYQQGPGQDPQFLISFYEKMQSDKGSIPDRFSAQQFSDYHSELNMSSLELGDSALYFCASSLARGGYEQYFGPGTRLTVT.

This clonotype was detected once. The chain carries TRBV29-1 and TRBJ2-3; 13 bases fit TRBD2. From germline, CDR1 is SQVTM and CDR2 ANQGSEA. CDR3 length: 13 residues. The junction had 5 bases not matched to a gene; V was cut back by 7 bases and J by 7 bases. The CDR3 protein is CSGTSGSWNTQYF. CDR3 sequence (DNA): TGCAGCGGGACTAGCGGGAGCTGGAATACGCAGTATTTT.

This clonotype was seen a few times. V and J are TRBV18 and TRBJ2-7, with 9 bases matching TRBD2. Trimming took 2 bases from V and 5 from J; bases not matched to a gene: 7. The CDR3 contains 15 residues. Germline assignment: CDR1 KGHSH and CDR2 LQKENI. CDR3 nucleotide sequence: TGTGCCAGCTCACCATCTAGCGGGAATCTGAACGAGCAGTACTTC. This encodes CASSPSSGNLNEQYF.

The J gene is TRBJ2-1, the V gene TRBV7-2, with a possible D match to TRBD2 (5 bases). Germline V gene data show CDR1 as SGHTA and CDR2 as FQGNSA. This CDR3 region has 13 residues. Trimming left V 5 bases short and J 12 bases short, with 17 bases between. In DNA form, the CDR3 reads TGTGCCAGCAGCGCATCGTCCCTGGAGGCGCAGTTCTTC. It codes for CASSASSLEAQFF.

This clonotype was observed a handful of times. The V gene is TRBV6-2 or TRBV6-3, the J gene TRBJ2-1, with D perhaps matching TRBD2 (6 bases). The V and J ends lost 5 bases and 8 bases respectively, with 16 bases between them. Per germline, CDR1 MNHEY and CDR2 SVGEGT. The CDR3 length is 14 residues. CDR3 coding DNA: TGTGCCAGCAGTGAGGAGGGGCCCTGGGATGAGCAGTTCTTC. It yields the protein CASSEEGPWDEQFF.

Only a few counts were recorded for this clonotype. The chain carries TRBV12-3 or TRBV12-4 and TRBJ2-3; perhaps TRBD1 as D (6 bases). The V gene lost 3 bases and the J gene lost 2 bases, with 21 bases spanning the gap. The CDR3 has 18 residues. The CDR3 spells CASSFNRAVADHTDTQYF. The CDR3 region has the DNA TGTGCCAGCAGTTTTAACAGGGCAGTTGCGGACCACACAGATACGCAGTATTTT.

The CDR3 region has the DNA TGTGCCAGCAGAACCCGAATAGGTGGCGGGGAGCTGTTTTTT. This codes for CASRTRIGGGELFF. The gene calls are TRBV12-3 or TRBV12-4 and TRBJ2-2, with D uncertain. Trimming cost V 6 bases and J 7 bases, with 15 bases left between them. This CDR3 contains 14 residues.

This chain joins TRBV4-2 and TRBJ2-2; D gene uncertain. Germline V gives CDR1 LGHNA, CDR2 YNFKEQ. V was cut by 0 bases and J by 8 bases, with 4 bases left in between. The CDR3 runs to 12 residues. This chain's CDR3 is CASSQDLGELFF. The CDR3 nucleotides read TGTGCCAGCAGCCAAGATCTAGGGGAGCTGTTTTTT.

This clonotype was counted only a few times. V usage is TRBV19 and J usage is TRBJ1-2; tentative D call: TRBD1 (5 bases). Trimming shortened V by 4 bases and J by 6 bases, and 15 bases separated the two germline ends. This CDR3 has 14 amino acids. Germline V gives CDR1 LNHDA, CDR2 SQIVND (reference sequence). As DNA, the CDR3 is TGTGCCAGTAGTACCTGGGGACGTTCAGATGGCTACACCTTC. Encoded protein: CASSTWGRSDGYTF.

V gene TRBV27 combines with J gene TRBJ2-1; D gene uncertain. This CDR3 contains 15 residues. Trimming took 2 bases from V and 0 from J, leaving 8 bases between them. CDR1 is MNHEY and CDR2 is SMNVEV in the germline V gene (reference sequence). The CDR3 is CASSLISSSYNEQFF. DNA for the CDR3: TGTGCCAGCAGTTTAATCTCGAGCTCCTACAATGAGCAGTTCTTC.